A single sample gave rise to the 27 T cell receptor beta chains below, sequenced in a study of blood T cell repertoires in COVID-19 (dated by TCRdb to about 2020). Library creation used the immunoSEQ multiplex PCR assay. TCRdb mirrors the immuneACCESS table, restricted to in-frame sequences. Some clones are absent from its copies; in checked studies, under half trace to an unresolved V gene, and the reason for the others is unknown. The sample table contains around 180,000 clones; only one count was recorded for around 85% of them. 2.1% of the sample is in the top ten clones. The sample was peripheral blood. The receptor source for this set is a man in his 70s with active or convalescent COVID-19.

This chain joins TRBV18 and TRBJ1-5, with a possible D match to TRBD1 (5 bases). V dropped 3 bases and J dropped 5 bases, with 14 bases sitting between them. The CDR3 extends over 15 amino acids. From germline, CDR1 is KGHSH and CDR2 LQKENI. CDR3 region: CASSPMAGLDQPQHF. The CDR3 DNA reads as TGTGCCAGCTCACCCATGGCAGGGCTGGATCAGCCCCAGCATTTT.

This chain uses TRBV4-3 with TRBJ2-1; D is uncertain. The CDR3 extends over 13 amino acids. Germline CDR1 is LGHNA and CDR2 is YSLEER. V lost 1 base, J lost 7 bases, and 8 bases lay in between. In DNA, the CDR3 is TGCGCCAGCAGCCAAGTATTCGGGAATGAGCAGTTCTTC. This encodes CASSQVFGNEQFF.

The chain combines TRBV11-3 with TRBJ2-1, with D possibly being TRBD1 (6 bases). The CDR3 is made up of 12 amino acids. Trimming took 0 bases from V and 9 from J, leaving 6 bases between them. Germline CDR1 reads SGHNT; CDR2 reads YENEEA. CDR3 nucleotide sequence: TGTGCCAGCAGCTTAGAAGGGGGTGAGCAGTTCTTC. Translating gives CASSLEGGEQFF. Based on the CDR3 plus reference TRBV11-3 and TRBJ2-1, the full variable domain is EAGVVQSPRYKIIEKKQPVAFWCNPISGHNTLYWYLQNLGQGPELLIRYENEEAVDDSQLPKDRFSAERLKGVDSTLKIQPAELGDSAVYLCASSLEGGEQFFGPGTRLTVL.

J is TRBJ1-2 and V is TRBV6-5; TRBD1 matches 10 bases. CDR3 length: 15 amino acids. Germline CDR1 reads MNHEY; CDR2 reads SVGAGI. The V gene end was trimmed by 4 bases and the J gene end by 6 bases; junction bases not matched to a gene: 8. In DNA, the CDR3 is TGTGCCAGCAGTTTACAAGACAGGGGGCGTCATGGCTACACCTTC. Protein: CASSLQDRGRHGYTF.

Many counts were recorded for this clone. V and J are TRBV5-5 and TRBJ1-2, with TRBD1 identical over 10 bases. Trimming cost V 5 bases and J 5 bases; bases outside gene matches: 9. In germline, CDR1 is SGHKS, CDR2 YYEKEE (reference sequence). The CDR3 has 15 residues. The CDR3 loop reads CASRWDRQGAYGYTF. Written as DNA, the CDR3 is TGTGCCAGCAGATGGGACAGACAGGGGGCGTATGGCTACACCTTC.

The chain carries TRBV7-2 and TRBJ1-1; D remains ambiguous. The length of the CDR3 is 14 residues. Trimming took 1 base from V and 7 from J, leaving 13 bases between them. Germline-derived CDR1 and CDR2 are SGHTA and FQGNSA. The CDR3 reads CASSLDSRYFEAFF. CDR3 bases: TGTGCCAGCAGCTTAGACAGCCGATACTTTGAAGCTTTCTTT.

V and J are TRBV3-1 (or the pseudogene TRBV3-2) and TRBJ1-2; tentatively, D is TRBD1 (6 bases). The length of the CDR3 is 15 residues. Germline V gives CDR1 LGHDT, CDR2 YNNKEL (reference sequence). V was trimmed by 1 base and J by 4 bases, leaving 13 bases between them. CDR3 in DNA: TGTGCCAGCAGCCAAGTTATAGGGGGTGGCTATGGCTACACCTTC. It yields the protein CASSQVIGGGYGYTF.

V gene TRBV9 combines with J gene TRBJ1-2; no clear D gene. Germline V gene lookup returns CDR1 SGDLS and CDR2 YYNGEE. CDR3 length: 12 amino acids. Trimming took off 3 bases at V and 2 bases at J, with 5 bases between the two ends. The CDR3 loop reads CASSAGNYGYTF. The CDR3 nucleotides are TGTGCCAGCAGCGCCGGGAACTATGGCTACACCTTC.

This chain joins TRBV9 and TRBJ2-7, with TRBD1 identical over 10 bases. This CDR3 spans 15 amino acids. Germline V lookup: CDR1 SGDLS, CDR2 YYNGEE. The V gene end was trimmed by 4 bases and the J gene end by 0 bases; junction bases not matched to a gene: 4. This chain's CDR3 is CASSPGQGVSYEQYF. CDR3 in DNA: TGTGCCAGCAGCCCCGGACAGGGGGTCTCCTACGAGCAGTACTTC.

The chain uses TRBV18 and TRBJ1-4; D uncertain. The CDR3 has 13 amino acids. Trimming pared 2 bases from V and 7 bases from J, leaving 8 bases between. The germline CDR1 and CDR2 sequences are KGHSH and LQKENI. The CDR3 sequence is CASSPVEGEKLFF. The CDR3, as DNA: TGTGCCAGCTCACCAGTCGAGGGTGAAAAACTGTTTTTT.

V is TRBV27 and J is TRBJ2-7, with D uncertain. Trimming took off 8 bases at V and 2 bases at J, with 10 bases between the two ends. The CDR3 has 12 residues. Looked up from germline, CDR1 is MNHEY and CDR2 is SMNVEV (reference sequence). In DNA, the CDR3 is TGTGCCAGCCGTTCAGGTACCTACGAGCAGTACTTC. It translates to CASRSGTYEQYF.

V gene TRBV10-3 combines with J gene TRBJ2-2, with 7 bases aligning to TRBD1. Germline V CDR1 and CDR2: ENHRY, SYGVKD. This CDR3 comprises 13 residues. The junction had 7 bases not matched to a gene; V was cut back by 10 bases and J by 5 bases. The CDR3 bases are TGTGCCACTTACACAGGGGCAACCGGGGAGCTGTTTTTT. Encoded protein: CATYTGATGELFF.

The chain has TRBV9 and TRBJ1-1; 8 bases are a match to TRBD1. V was pared by 3 bases and J by 1 base, with 2 bases of the junction left unmatched. Germline V gene sequence: CDR1 SGDLS, CDR2 YYNGEE. This CDR3 has 14 amino acids. The CDR3 region has the DNA TGTGCCAGCAGCGCCGGACAGGGGAACACTGAAGCTTTCTTT. Encoded protein: CASSAGQGNTEAFF.

The chain employs TRBV5-4 and TRBJ2-1; 8 nucleotides agree with TRBD1. The CDR3 covers 16 residues. The V segment lost 2 bases and the J segment 5 bases; nucleotides outside the gene matches: 9. Germline CDR1 reads SGHNT; CDR2 reads YYREEE (reference sequence). The CDR3: CASSFPPGQDNNEQFF. The DNA of the CDR3 is TGTGCCAGCAGCTTCCCCCCGGGACAGGATAACAATGAGCAGTTCTTC.

The chain couples TRBV6-5 to TRBJ2-4; 9 nucleotides match TRBD1. The V segment lost 6 bases and the J segment 4 bases; nucleotides outside the gene matches: 4. The CDR3 runs to 14 residues. The germline gives CDR1 MNHEY, CDR2 SVGAGI. The CDR3 region has the DNA TGTGCCAGCAGGCGGACAGGGGCGAAAAACATTCAGTACTTC. Translating gives CASRRTGAKNIQYF.

The chain combines TRBV7-2 with TRBJ2-3; 9 nucleotides align to TRBD2. The junction had 12 bases not matched to a gene; V was cut back by 1 base and J by 10 bases. This CDR3 is built from 16 residues. The V gene's germline CDR1 is SGHTA and CDR2 FQGNSA. CDR3 loop: CASSLVSGGRGLAQYF. Here the CDR3 DNA reads TGTGCCAGCAGCTTAGTGAGCGGGGGGCGAGGATTGGCGCAGTATTTT.

V usage is TRBV9 and J usage is TRBJ2-1; D might be TRBD1 (5 bases). Germline V gene lookup returns CDR1 SGDLS and CDR2 YYNGEE. The germline V and J ends were trimmed by 4 bases and 5 bases, with 22 bases remaining between them. This CDR3 comprises 17 residues. DNA for the CDR3: TGTGCCAGCAGCCTACCCCCGGGTCAGGGAAAGGACAATGAGCAGTTCTTC. Residues: CASSLPPGQGKDNEQFF.

The rearrangement links TRBV7-2 to TRBJ2-7; the D gene is possibly TRBD1 (6 bases). Looked up from germline, CDR1 is SGHTA and CDR2 is FQGNSA. V shed 2 bases and J shed 4 bases, with 12 bases lying between them. This CDR3 spans 14 amino acids. CDR3: CASSLSRGGYEQYF. The CDR3, as DNA: TGTGCCAGCAGCTTATCCAGGGGCGGTTACGAGCAGTACTTC.

V gene TRBV5-1 combines with J gene TRBJ1-5, with D perhaps TRBD1 (5 bases). Germline V gene lookup returns CDR1 SGHRS and CDR2 YFSETQ. CDR3 length: 15 residues. V was clipped by 5 bases and J by 4 bases, with 16 bases between them. The CDR3 region is CASSPGYSPNQPQHF. In DNA, the CDR3 is TGCGCCAGCAGTCCAGGGTATTCTCCAAATCAGCCCCAGCATTTT. Looking up the rest from reference TRBV5-1 and TRBJ1-5 gives the full variable domain: KAGVTQTPRYLIKTRGQQVTLSCSPISGHRSVSWYQQTPGQGLQFLFEYFSETQRNKGNFPGRFSGRQFSNSRSEMNVSTLELGDSALYLCASSPGYSPNQPQHFGDGTRLSIL.

The chain combines TRBV6-6 with TRBJ1-5; D might be TRBD1 (6 bases). Germline loops: CDR1 MNHNY, CDR2 SVGAGI (reference sequence). The CDR3 loop spans 17 amino acids. V lost 5 bases to trimming and J lost 3 bases, with 20 bases between them. The CDR3 loop is CASSRSVPNRANQPQHF. Written as DNA, the CDR3 is TGTGCCAGCAGTCGATCCGTCCCCAACAGGGCCAATCAGCCCCAGCATTTT.

V usage is TRBV5-1 and J usage is TRBJ2-3; TRBD1 matches at 9 bases. This CDR3 has 15 residues. Germline V CDR1 and CDR2: SGHRS, YFSETQ. After removal of 4 bases from V and 5 bases from J, the junction contained 8 bases not matched to a gene. CDR3 sequence reads: CASSPGQGAGDTQYF. In DNA form, the CDR3 reads TGCGCCAGCAGCCCGGGACAGGGCGCCGGAGATACGCAGTATTTT.

This chain joins TRBV7-2 and TRBJ2-3; 11 bases are shared with TRBD2. The V segment lost 4 bases and the J segment 11 bases; nucleotides outside the gene matches: 17. The CDR3 runs to 17 residues. Looked up from germline, CDR1 is SGHTA and CDR2 is FQGNSA. The CDR3 reads CASSSSTSGGAAGGQYF. The CDR3 DNA sequence: TGTGCCAGCAGCTCATCTACTAGCGGGGGCGCTGCAGGAGGGCAGTATTTT. Variable domain in full (rest from reference TRBV7-2 and TRBJ2-3): GAGVSQSPSNKVTEKGKDVELRCDPISGHTALYWYRQSLGQGLEFLIYFQGNSAPDKSGLPSDRFSAERTGGSVSTLTIQRTQQEDSAVYLCASSSSTSGGAAGGQYFGPGTRLTVL.

The V gene is TRBV6-5, the J gene TRBJ1-6; 7 bases are shared with TRBD1. CDR1 MNHEY and CDR2 SVGAGI come from the germline V gene. Losses at the gene ends were 4 bases for V and 1 base for J; bases not matched to a gene: 4. This CDR3 comprises 16 residues. The DNA of the CDR3 is TGTGCCAGCAGTTGGGACAGCTGGTCCTATAATTCACCCCTCCACTTT. Translating it yields CASSWDSWSYNSPLHF.

V gene TRBV27 combines with J gene TRBJ2-3, with a weak D call TRBD1 (7 bases). Trimming removed 7 bases at V and 4 bases at J, with 12 bases between. CDR3 length equals 13 residues. Germline CDR1 reads MNHEY; CDR2 reads SMNVEV (reference sequence). CDR3 region: CASTSRGADTQYF. The CDR3 nucleotides read TGTGCCAGCACGAGCAGGGGGGCAGATACGCAGTATTTT.

The chain carries TRBV9 and TRBJ2-7; 7 bases fit TRBD1. CDR1 SGDLS and CDR2 YYNGEE come from the germline V gene. CDR3 length: 14 residues. Trimming took 2 bases from V and 0 from J; bases not matched to a gene: 2. CDR3 DNA sequence: TGTGCCAGCAGCGTTGGGACAGACTCCTACGAGCAGTACTTC. Its protein is CASSVGTDSYEQYF.

The chain combines TRBV7-9 with TRBJ2-7, with D possibly TRBD2 on 6 matching bases. The length of the CDR3 is 14 residues. V was clipped by 5 bases and J by 0 bases, with 11 bases between them. Germline V gives CDR1 SEHNR, CDR2 FQNEAQ (reference sequence). CDR3 sequence: CASSRDFSSYEQYF. CDR3 DNA sequence: TGTGCCAGCAGCCGGGACTTCAGCTCCTACGAGCAGTACTTC.

The table lists this clone with a count of one. V is TRBV19 and J is TRBJ2-3; 9 nucleotides agree with TRBD1. The V and J ends lost 7 bases and 1 base, in that order; junction bases with no gene match: 6. The CDR3 spans 15 residues. Germline CDR1 reads LNHDA; CDR2 reads SQIVND (reference sequence). The CDR3 sequence is CASTPRDRGTDTQYF. Written as DNA, the CDR3 is TGTGCCAGTACCCCCCGGGACAGGGGCACAGATACGCAGTATTTT.